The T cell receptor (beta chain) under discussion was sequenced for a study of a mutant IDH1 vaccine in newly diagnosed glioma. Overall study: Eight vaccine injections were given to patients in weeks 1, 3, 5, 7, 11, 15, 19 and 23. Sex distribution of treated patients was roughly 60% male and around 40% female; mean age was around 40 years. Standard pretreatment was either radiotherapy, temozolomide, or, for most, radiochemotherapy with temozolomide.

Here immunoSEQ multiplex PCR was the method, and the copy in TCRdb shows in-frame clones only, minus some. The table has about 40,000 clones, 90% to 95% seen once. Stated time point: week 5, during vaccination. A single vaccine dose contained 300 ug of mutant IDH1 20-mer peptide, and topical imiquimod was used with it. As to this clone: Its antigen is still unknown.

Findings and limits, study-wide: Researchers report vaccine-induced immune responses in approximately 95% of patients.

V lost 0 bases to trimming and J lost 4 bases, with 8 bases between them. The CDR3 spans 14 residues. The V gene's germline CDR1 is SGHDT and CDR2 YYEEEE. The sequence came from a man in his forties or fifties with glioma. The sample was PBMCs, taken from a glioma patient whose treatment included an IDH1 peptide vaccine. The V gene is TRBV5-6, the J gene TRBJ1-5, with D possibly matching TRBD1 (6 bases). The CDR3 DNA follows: TGTGCCAGCAGCTTGGGACAGGCAAATCAGCCCCAGCATTTT. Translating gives CASSLGQANQPQHF.